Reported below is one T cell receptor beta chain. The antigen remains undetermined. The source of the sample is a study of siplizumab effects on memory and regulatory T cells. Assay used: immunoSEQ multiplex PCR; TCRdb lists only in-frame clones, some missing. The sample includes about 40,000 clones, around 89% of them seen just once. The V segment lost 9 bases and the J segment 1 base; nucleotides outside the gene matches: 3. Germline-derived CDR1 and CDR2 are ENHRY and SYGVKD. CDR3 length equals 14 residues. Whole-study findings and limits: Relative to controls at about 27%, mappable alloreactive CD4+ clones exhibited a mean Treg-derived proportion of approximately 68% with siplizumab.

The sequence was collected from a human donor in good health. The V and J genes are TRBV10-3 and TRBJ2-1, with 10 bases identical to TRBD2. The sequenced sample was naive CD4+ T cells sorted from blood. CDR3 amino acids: CAMTSGRSYNEQFF. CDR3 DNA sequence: TGTGCCATGACTAGCGGGCGGTCCTACAATGAGCAGTTCTTC.